This TCR beta chain originates from a study of blood T cell repertoires in COVID-19. At the level of the study: Whether acute or convalescent, the COVID-19 samples came from the United States, Italy and Spain. Sample material is recorded as cDNA or gDNA derived from T cells, B-cell-depleted T cells, or PBMCs.

Produced via immunoSEQ multiplex PCR; TCRdb's table is partial and in-frame only. The sample holds under 250,000 clones, around 89% seen once. The cohort comprised adults aged about 18 to 100 years residing in under 25 US areas. Self-reported history from a screening survey and questionnaire set each donor's cohort. This CDR3 region has 15 residues. Per germline, CDR1 MNHEY and CDR2 SVGEGT. The ends lost 4 bases at V and 6 bases at J; junction bases unmatched: 8. Sequencing was performed on PBMCs or T cells enriched from blood (not recorded which). V is TRBV6-2 or TRBV6-3 and J is TRBJ1-5; 8 bases map to TRBD1. The TCR comes from a woman aged 18 to 35 in a cohort exposed to, infected with or recovered from COVID-19 (not recorded which). The CDR3 protein is CASSSSGQGGQPQHF. The CDR3 DNA reads TGTGCCAGCAGTTCTTCCGGACAGGGAGGTCAGCCCCAGCATTTT.